This is a list of T cell receptor beta chains from one sample in a study of T cell changes during pregnancy in multiple sclerosis. Profiled with immunoSEQ multiplex PCR; TCRdb holds only in-frame clones, not every one. The top ten clones hold roughly 1.2% of a sample with 80,000 to 130,000 clones, roughly nine tenths of them seen once. The starting material was peripheral blood, obtained in the second trimester of pregnancy. The receptors were sampled from a female donor with multiple sclerosis, enrolled in a pregnancy study. CDR3s include the opening cysteine and the closing phenylalanine or tryptophan. The D gene is left open where the match is weak. Where a row states a size, it is once, few, many or the class of an expanded clone; other rows omit it.

TRBJ2-2 | NA | 15 | TRBV9 | NA | TGTGCCAGCAGCGTCGGGCAGGGGCTCACCGGGGAGCTGTTTTTT | CASSVGQGLTGELFF
TRBJ2-7 | NA | 14 | TRBV27 | NA | TGTGCCAGCAGTAAGGCCGTGACTTCCTACGAGCAGTACTTC | CASSKAVTSYEQYF
TRBJ2-7 | NA | 18 | TRBV5-4 | NA | TGTGCCAGCACGCCCGGGGTAGCGGAAGGAGAATTCTCCTACGAGCAGTACTTC | CASTPGVAEGEFSYEQYF
TRBJ1-4 | TRBD1 | 14 | TRBV19 | NA | TGTGCCAGTAGTATGGGACAGAGTAATGAAAAACTGTTTTTT | CASSMGQSNEKLFF
TRBJ1-2 | NA | 11 | TRBV25-1 | NA | TGTGCCAGCAGTGGCGCCTATGGCTACACCTTC | CASSGAYGYTF
TRBJ1-1 | NA | 14 | TRBV5-1 | NA | TGCGCCAGCGGTTACAGAGAAACAACCACTGAAGCTTTCTTT | CASGYRETTTEAFF
TRBJ1-2 | TRBD1 | 12 | TRBV11-2 | NA | TGTGCCAGCAGCCCGACAGGGTTTGGCTACACCTTC | CASSPTGFGYTF
TRBJ1-2 | NA | 13 | TRBV7-9 | NA | TGTGCCAGCAGCTCAAACACTAACTATGGCTACACCTTC | CASSSNTNYGYTF
TRBJ2-5 | NA | 12 | TRBV27 | NA | TGTGCCAGCAGCTTTCGAGAGGGGACCCAGTACTTC | CASSFREGTQYF
TRBJ2-7 | TRBD2 | 16 | TRBV10-1 | NA | TGCGCCAGCAGTGAGGGGACTAGCGGGTCTCCCTACGAGCAGTACTTC | CASSEGTSGSPYEQYF
TRBJ1-3 | TRBD1 | 17 | TRBV18 | NA | TGTGCCAGCTCACCCTCGGGACAGGGGCATACTGGAAACACCATATATTTT | CASSPSGQGHTGNTIYF
TRBJ1-1 | NA | 13 | TRBV4-1 | few | TGCGCCAGCAGAAACACTGGGGCCACTGAAGCTTTCTTT | CASRNTGATEAFF
TRBJ1-5 | TRBD1 | 15 | TRBV5-8 | NA | TGTGCCAGCAGCTCGACAGGGGTTAGCAATCAGCCCCAGCATTTT | CASSSTGVSNQPQHF
TRBJ2-2 | TRBD1 | 18 | TRBV2 | NA | TGTGCCAGCAGTCTCCCCCGGGACAGGGTGTCGAACACCGGGGAGCTGTTTTTT | CASSLPRDRVSNTGELFF
TRBJ2-6 | NA | 16 | TRBV5-1 | NA | TGCGCCAGCGGTCCGGGAGACTTTTCTGGGGCCAACGTCCTGACTTTC | CASGPGDFSGANVLTF
TRBJ2-1 | NA | 13 | TRBV10-1 | NA | TGCGCCAGCAGTGAGTCGGGCGTCAATGAGCAGTTCTTC | CASSESGVNEQFF
TRBJ1-1 | NA | 13 | TRBV29-1 | NA | TGCAGCGTCCAGGGGAGGGCGAACACTGAAGCTTTCTTT | CSVQGRANTEAFF
TRBJ2-7 | TRBD2 | 17 | TRBV4-1 | NA | TGCGCCAGCAGCCAAGATCAAGCGGCTAGCGGGGGGTACGAGCAGTACTTC | CASSQDQAASGGYEQYF
TRBJ1-4 | TRBD1 | 15 | TRBV27 | NA | TGTGCCAGCAGTTTTGGAACAGGGGTAGGGGAAAAACTGTTTTTT | CASSFGTGVGEKLFF
TRBJ1-2 | NA | 13 | TRBV2 | NA | TGTGCCAGCAGTGAAACAGGACCTTATGGCTACACCTTC | CASSETGPYGYTF
TRBJ2-7 | NA | 12 | TRBV2 | NA | TGTGCCATCCACAGGGAAAACTACGAGCAGTACTTC | CAIHRENYEQYF
TRBJ1-1 | TRBD1 | 14 | TRBV7-8 | once | TGTGCCAGCAGCGTTACAGGGGGCGTCGCTGAAGCTTTCTTT | CASSVTGGVAEAFF
TRBJ1-2 | TRBD1 | 18 | TRBV7-3 | NA | TGTGCCAGCAGCTTTAAAGGGGGCACAGGGGGCGCTTTCGGTGGCTACACCTTC | CASSFKGGTGGAFGGYTF
TRBJ1-5 | NA | 18 | TRBV19 | NA | TGTGCCAGTAGTCTCCTCCTTGGGAGAAAGGGTAGCAATCAGCCCCAGCATTTT | CASSLLLGRKGSNQPQHF
TRBJ2-1 | NA | 14 | TRBV7-6 | NA | TGTGCCAGCAGCTTAGTCCCTAGCAGTGGTGAGCAGTTCTTC | CASSLVPSSGEQFF
TRBJ2-7 | NA | 13 | TRBV23-1 | NA | TGCGCCAGCAGTCCGCGGGCCGGGGACGAGCAGTACTTC | CASSPRAGDEQYF
TRBJ2-2 | NA | 15 | TRBV5-4 | NA | TGTGCCAGCAGCTTGGTCGCAGGGAACACCGGGGAGCTGTTTTTT | CASSLVAGNTGELFF
TRBJ2-1 | TRBD2 | 18 | TRBV5-1 | NA | TGCGCCAGCAGCACACCTGGGACTAGCGGGCCGCTAGACAATGAGCAGTTCTTC | CASSTPGTSGPLDNEQFF
TRBJ2-1 | TRBD2 | 15 | TRBV10-3 | NA | TGTGCCATCAGTGATCTAGCGGGGGCGGGTGATGAGCAGTTCTTC | CAISDLAGAGDEQFF
TRBJ1-5 | NA | 13 | TRBV7-9 | NA | TGTGCCAGCAAGGGGCACCCAAATCAGCCCCAGCATTTT | CASKGHPNQPQHF
TRBJ2-2 | NA | 16 | TRBV10-2 | NA | TGCGCCAGCAGTGAGCTGGCTAGCGTTAACACCGGGGAGCTGTTTTTT | CASSELASVNTGELFF
TRBJ1-4 | TRBD1 | 14 | TRBV27 | NA | TGTGCCAGCAGATCCGGGACAGGGGTTGAAAAACTGTTTTTT | CASRSGTGVEKLFF
TRBJ1-2 | NA | 13 | TRBV5-4 | few | TGTGCCAGCAGCCTTGAGGCCAACTATGGCTACACCTTC | CASSLEANYGYTF
TRBJ1-3 | NA | 18 | TRBV2 | NA | TGTGCCAGCAGTGAAGCGGAAACAGGGCGTCTTTCTGGAAACACCATATATTTT | CASSEAETGRLSGNTIYF
TRBJ2-7 | TRBD2 | 16 | TRBV5-1 | NA | TGCGCCAGCAGCTTCTCGACTAGCGGGGCGACGGGGGAGCAGTACTTC | CASSFSTSGATGEQYF
TRBJ2-1 | TRBD2 | 18 | TRBV5-1 | once | TGCGCCAGCAGCTTGGACTACGGGGGGGCCGGCTCCTACAATGAGCAGTTCTTC | CASSLDYGGAGSYNEQFF
TRBJ1-4 | NA | 15 | TRBV5-1 | NA | TGCGCCAGCAGCTTAGGGCAGGGGAGGGCTGAAAAACTGTTTTTT | CASSLGQGRAEKLFF
TRBJ1-2 | TRBD1 | 16 | TRBV18 | NA | TGTGCCAGCTCCGGAGGGGGCCTACCTACTAACTATGGCTACACCTTC | CASSGGGLPTNYGYTF
TRBJ1-4 | TRBD1 | 14 | TRBV19 | NA | TGTGCCAGTAGTATCGGGACAGCTAATGAAAAACTGTTTTTT | CASSIGTANEKLFF
TRBJ2-2 | TRBD2 | 18 | TRBV5-1 | NA | TGCGCCAGCAGCTTGCGGGGGGCCGCGGGAGGGATCACCGGGGAGCTGTTTTTT | CASSLRGAAGGITGELFF
TRBJ1-2 | NA | 18 | TRBV18 | NA | TGTGCCAGCTCACCGCTAGGACAACCTCAGGGGTATCCCCATGGCTACACCTTC | CASSPLGQPQGYPHGYTF
TRBJ2-2 | NA | 13 | TRBV5-1 | NA | TGCGCCAGCAACTCGGGAGTGGTCGGGGAGCTGTTTTTT | CASNSGVVGELFF
TRBJ1-4 | NA | 15 | TRBV5-4 | NA | TGTGCCAGCAGCTTGTACGGGGGGCAAAATGAAAAACTGTTTTTT | CASSLYGGQNEKLFF
TRBJ2-7 | NA | 14 | TRBV2 | NA | TGTGCCAGCAAACTTGGTACTAGTAGCGACGAGCAGTACTTC | CASKLGTSSDEQYF
TRBJ1-1 | NA | 14 | TRBV19 | NA | TGTGCCAGTAGTCGCGTTGCGGTTTTGACTGAAGCTTTCTTT | CASSRVAVLTEAFF
TRBJ1-1 | TRBD1 | 15 | TRBV7-9 | NA | TGTGCCAGCAGCTTAGGGAACAGGGGAGAGACTGAAGCTTTCTTT | CASSLGNRGETEAFF
TRBJ2-1 | TRBD1 | 18 | TRBV9 | NA | TGTGCCAGCAGCGTAGCTACCCTGGGACAGGGGGCCTACAATGAGCAGTTCTTC | CASSVATLGQGAYNEQFF
TRBJ1-1 | NA | 13 | TRBV7-3 | NA | TGTGCCAGCAGCAGCGACGGAAACACTGAAGCTTTCTTT | CASSSDGNTEAFF
TRBJ2-7 | NA | 13 | TRBV6-4 | NA | TGTGCCAGCAGTGAGGGGCCACGTGGAAAGCAGTACTTC | CASSEGPRGKQYF
TRBJ1-1 | TRBD1 | 14 | TRBV5-1 | NA | TGCGCCAGCAGCCTACAGGGGGCGCAGGATGAAGCTTTCTTT | CASSLQGAQDEAFF
TRBJ1-2 | NA | 15 | TRBV18 | NA | TGTGCCAGCTCACCGCGGGGATTAGGGGCCTATGGCTACACCTTC | CASSPRGLGAYGYTF
TRBJ2-5 | TRBD2 | 17 | TRBV6-1 | NA | TGTGCCAGCAGTGATGAAGGCCTAGCGGGCCTCCAAGAGACCCAGTACTTC | CASSDEGLAGLQETQYF
TRBJ1-3 | NA | 16 | TRBV9 | NA | TGTGCCAGCAGCGACGACAGGACCTCTTCTGGAAACACCATATATTTT | CASSDDRTSSGNTIYF
TRBJ2-3 | NA | 15 | TRBV6-4 | NA | TGTGCCAGCAGTGACAGGAGGGACGGCACAGATACGCAGTATTTT | CASSDRRDGTDTQYF
TRBJ1-1 | TRBD1 | 11 | TRBV6-5 | NA | TGTGCCAGCAGAACAGGGGGAGGAACTTTCTTT | CASRTGGGTFF
TRBJ1-4 | NA | 15 | TRBV5-4 | NA | TGTGCCAGCAGCTTGGGAGGGGGAGATAATGAAAAACTGTTTTTT | CASSLGGGDNEKLFF
TRBJ1-1 | TRBD1 | 14 | TRBV28 | NA | TGTGCCAGCAGTTCATCTGGACAGGGCGCTGAAGCTTTCTTT | CASSSSGQGAEAFF